This TCR beta chain was documented in a study of T cell clones after liver transplantation. Background on the study: In this trial, immunosuppression withdrawal was attempted within 2 years of liver transplant. Graft-donor-reactive sequences were compared with third-party-reactive TCRbeta sequences from pre-transplant mixed lymphocyte reactions. Study-level points and caveats: Conclusions were preliminary, with small, heterogeneous patient groups.

V was pared by 6 bases and J by 4 bases, with 12 bases of the junction left unmatched. CDR3 size: 16 residues. The V gene's germline CDR1 is SEHNR and CDR2 FQNEAQ (reference sequence). Sequencing was performed with immunoSEQ multiplex PCR; in TCRdb, only in-frame clones are kept and a portion is missing. The sample holds about 99,000 clones; about 86% are singletons and the top ten take about 3%. CD3+CD4+ and CD3+CD8+ cells were FACS-sorted from thawed unstimulated PBMCs. Points on this clone: Its antigen remains unknown.

This receptor was obtained from a human patient who received a liver transplant. Some T cells may possibly be graft donor cells. The material was CD4+ T cells from blood, obtained approximately 45 months after liver transplant. The chain is built from TRBV7-9 and TRBJ1-1; TRBD1 aligns across 9 bases. The CDR3 region has the DNA TGTGCCAGCAGTCTTACAGGGGGCTCGGGCAGCACTGAAGCTTTCTTT. This sequence encodes CASSLTGGSGSTEAFF.